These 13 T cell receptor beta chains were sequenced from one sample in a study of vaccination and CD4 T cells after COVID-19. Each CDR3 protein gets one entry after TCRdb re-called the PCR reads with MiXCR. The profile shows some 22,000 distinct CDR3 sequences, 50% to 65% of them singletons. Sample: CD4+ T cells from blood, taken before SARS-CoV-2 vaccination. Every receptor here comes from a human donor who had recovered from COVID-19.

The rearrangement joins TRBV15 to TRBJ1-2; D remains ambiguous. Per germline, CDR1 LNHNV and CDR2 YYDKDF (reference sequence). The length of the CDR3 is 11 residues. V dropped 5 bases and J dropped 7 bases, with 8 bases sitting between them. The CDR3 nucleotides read TGTGCCACCAGCGGTTACTCTGGCTACACCTTC. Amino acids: CATSGYSGYTF.

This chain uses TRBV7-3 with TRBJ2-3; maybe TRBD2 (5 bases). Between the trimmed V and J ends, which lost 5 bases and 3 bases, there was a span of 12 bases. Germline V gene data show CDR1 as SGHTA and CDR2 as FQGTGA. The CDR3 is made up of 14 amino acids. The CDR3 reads CASSPGLGTDTQYF. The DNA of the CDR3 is TGTGCCAGCAGCCCAGGACTTGGAACAGATACGCAGTATTTT.

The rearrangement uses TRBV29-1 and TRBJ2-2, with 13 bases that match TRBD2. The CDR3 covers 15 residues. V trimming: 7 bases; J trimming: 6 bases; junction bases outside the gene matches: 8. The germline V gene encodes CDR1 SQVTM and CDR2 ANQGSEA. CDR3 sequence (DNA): TGCAGCGGTTATGGACTAGCGGGAGAAGCCGGGGAGCTGTTTTTT. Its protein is CSGYGLAGEAGELFF.

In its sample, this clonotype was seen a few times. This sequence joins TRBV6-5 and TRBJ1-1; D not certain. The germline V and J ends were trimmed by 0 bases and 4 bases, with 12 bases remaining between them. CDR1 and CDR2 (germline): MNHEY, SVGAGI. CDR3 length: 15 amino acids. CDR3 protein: CASSYSPVLSTEAFF. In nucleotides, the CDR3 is TGTGCCAGCAGTTACTCCCCGGTACTGTCCACTGAAGCTTTCTTT.

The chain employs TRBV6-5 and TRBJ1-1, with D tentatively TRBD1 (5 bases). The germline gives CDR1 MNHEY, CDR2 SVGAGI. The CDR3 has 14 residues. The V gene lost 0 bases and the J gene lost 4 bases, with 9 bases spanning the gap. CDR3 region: CASSYSTTGTEAFF. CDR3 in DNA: TGTGCCAGCAGTTACTCGACTACAGGCACTGAAGCTTTCTTT.

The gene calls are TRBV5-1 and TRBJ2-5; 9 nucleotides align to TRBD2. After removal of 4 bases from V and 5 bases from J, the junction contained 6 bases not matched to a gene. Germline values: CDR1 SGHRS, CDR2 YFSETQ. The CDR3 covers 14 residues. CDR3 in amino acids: CASSPLAGVETQYF. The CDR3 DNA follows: TGCGCCAGCAGCCCACTAGCGGGCGTTGAGACCCAGTACTTC.

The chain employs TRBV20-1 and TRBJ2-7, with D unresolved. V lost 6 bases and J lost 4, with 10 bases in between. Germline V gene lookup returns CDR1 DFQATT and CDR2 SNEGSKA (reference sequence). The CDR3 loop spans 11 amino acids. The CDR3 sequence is CSAKRSYEQYF. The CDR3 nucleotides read TGCAGTGCCAAAAGAAGTTACGAGCAGTACTTC.

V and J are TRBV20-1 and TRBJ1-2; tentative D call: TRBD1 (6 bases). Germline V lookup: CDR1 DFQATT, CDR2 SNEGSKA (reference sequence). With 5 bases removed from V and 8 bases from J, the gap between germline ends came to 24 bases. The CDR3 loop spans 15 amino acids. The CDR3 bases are TGCAGTGCTGCCCTCAGGGGAAGGGAATCGGAAGGCTACACCTTC. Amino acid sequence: CSAALRGRESEGYTF.

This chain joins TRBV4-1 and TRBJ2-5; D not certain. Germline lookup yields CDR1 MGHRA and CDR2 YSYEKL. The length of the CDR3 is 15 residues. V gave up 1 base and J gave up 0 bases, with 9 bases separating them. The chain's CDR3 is CASSQATPHQETQYF. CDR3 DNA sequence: TGCGCCAGCAGCCAAGCGACACCGCACCAAGAGACCCAGTACTTC.

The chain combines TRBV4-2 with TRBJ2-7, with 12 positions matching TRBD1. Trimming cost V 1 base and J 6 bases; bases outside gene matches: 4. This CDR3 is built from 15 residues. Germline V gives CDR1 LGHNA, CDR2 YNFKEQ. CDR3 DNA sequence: TGTGCCAGCAGCCAAGCGGGACAGGGGGCTGGCGAGCAGTACTTC. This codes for CASSQAGQGAGEQYF.

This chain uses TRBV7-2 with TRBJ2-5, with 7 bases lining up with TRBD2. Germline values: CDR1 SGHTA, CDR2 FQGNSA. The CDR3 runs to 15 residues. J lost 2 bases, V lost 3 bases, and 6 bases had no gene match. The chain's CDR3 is CASSLPGLGQETQYF. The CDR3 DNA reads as TGTGCCAGCAGCTTGCCCGGACTAGGGCAAGAGACCCAGTACTTC.

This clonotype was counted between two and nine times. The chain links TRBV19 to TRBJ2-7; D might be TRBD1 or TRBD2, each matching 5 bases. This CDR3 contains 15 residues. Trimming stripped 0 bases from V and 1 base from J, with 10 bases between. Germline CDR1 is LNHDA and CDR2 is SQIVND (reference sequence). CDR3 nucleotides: TGTGCCAGTAGTATAGAAACGGGACGGTCCTACGAGCAGTACTTC. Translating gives CASSIETGRSYEQYF.

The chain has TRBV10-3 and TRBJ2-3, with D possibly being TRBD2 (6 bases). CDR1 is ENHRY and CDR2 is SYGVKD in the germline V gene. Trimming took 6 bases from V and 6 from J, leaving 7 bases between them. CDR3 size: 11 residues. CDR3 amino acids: CAIRGGDTQYF. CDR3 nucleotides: TGTGCCATCAGAGGAGGGGATACGCAGTATTTT.